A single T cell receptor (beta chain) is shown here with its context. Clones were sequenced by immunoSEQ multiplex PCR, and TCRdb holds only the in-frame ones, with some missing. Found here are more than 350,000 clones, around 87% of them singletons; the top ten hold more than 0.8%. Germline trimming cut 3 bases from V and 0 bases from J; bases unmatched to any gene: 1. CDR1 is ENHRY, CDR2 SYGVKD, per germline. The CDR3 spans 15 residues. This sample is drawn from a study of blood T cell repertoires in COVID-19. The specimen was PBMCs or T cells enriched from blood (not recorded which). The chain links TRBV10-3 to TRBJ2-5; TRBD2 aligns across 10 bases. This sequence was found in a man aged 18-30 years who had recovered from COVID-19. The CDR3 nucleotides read TGTGCCATCAGTGATAGCGGGGGGAACCAAGAGACCCAGTACTTC. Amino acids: CAISDSGGNQETQYF.